This TCR beta chain derives from a study of T-cell reconstitution after alpha-beta-depleted transplantation in children. It was with unique molecular identifiers that the TCRbeta library was prepared. TCRdb called the PCR reads again in MiXCR, with one record for every CDR3 protein. The sample carries about half a million distinct CDR3 sequences, roughly an eighth recorded once. This clonotype was counted only a few times. The CDR3 consists of 14 residues. Germline V gene sequence: CDR1 SGDLS, CDR2 YYNGEE. J lost 6 bases, V lost 4 bases, and 6 bases had no gene match. The receptor's source is a human donor who donated a stem cell graft to a child with combined immunodeficiency. The chain combines TRBV9 with TRBJ2-4; TRBD1 agrees at 8 bases. This specimen was PBMCs from the stem cell graft donor, taken from the stem cell graft. The CDR3: CASSFGQGLNIQYF. For the CDR3, the DNA is TGTGCCAGCAGCTTCGGACAGGGATTAAACATTCAGTACTTC.